This T cell receptor beta chain was profiled in a study of response to subunit inactivated influenza vaccine. General observations from the study: Every seasonal influenza vaccination brings in few new T cells, the authors suggested.

This CDR3 region has 15 residues. Unmatched junction bases numbered 6, after V lost 4 bases and J lost 4 bases. Germline V gives CDR1 DFQATT, CDR2 SNEGSKA (reference sequence). MiXCR was run by TCRdb on the RT-PCR reads, yielding one entry per CDR3 protein. This sample carries roughly 570,000 distinct CDR3 sequences, around 15% of them seen once, and the ten largest clones take 11%. Regarding this clonotype: Its matching antigen is unknown.

The source was PBMCs from blood, collected about 11 days after vaccination. This chain joins TRBV20-1 and TRBJ2-3; 12 bases map to TRBD2. The sequence came from a man aged 45 to 65 who received an inactivated influenza vaccine. The CDR3 loop is CSAILAGGPADTQYF. The DNA of the CDR3 is TGCAGTGCTATTCTAGCGGGAGGGCCAGCAGATACGCAGTATTTT.